Each of the 29 T cell receptor beta chains below was sequenced from the same sample in a study of blood T cell repertoires in COVID-19. The table came from immunoSEQ multiplex PCR; TCRdb's copy has only in-frame clones and leaves some out. The sample lists fewer than 250,000 clones; approximately 86% were seen once. Sequenced input: peripheral blood. Source of these receptors: a man aged 55 to 70 with COVID-19, enrolled during active disease.

This chain joins TRBV18 and TRBJ2-5, with 13 bases aligning to TRBD2. The CDR3 has 18 amino acids. The germline gives CDR1 KGHSH, CDR2 LQKENI. V lost 5 bases to trimming and J lost 5 bases; unmatched junction nucleotides: 14. CDR3 DNA: TGTGCCAGCTCATCTGGGACTAGCGGGACACTAAACCGGGAGACCCAGTACTTC. Amino acid sequence: CASSSGTSGTLNRETQYF.

Turning to this clone: One end of the junction does not line up with germline, which may come from a read error. The chain joins TRBV5-4 to TRBJ1-1; no firm D call. This CDR3 has 13 residues. From germline, CDR1 is SGHNT and CDR2 YYREEE (reference sequence). In DNA, the CDR3 is TGTGCCAGCAGCTCGGTATCCGACACCGAAGCTTTCTTT. Amino acid sequence: CASSSVSDTEAFF.

The chain carries TRBV7-9 and TRBJ2-5; D is perhaps TRBD1 (6 bases). With 5 bases removed from V and 5 bases from J, the gap between germline ends came to 15 bases. Per the germline V gene, CDR1 is SEHNR and CDR2 is FQNEAQ (reference sequence). This CDR3 is built from 14 residues. The CDR3 region is CASSQGLTGETQYF. The DNA of the CDR3 is TGTGCCAGCAGCCAGGGGCTGACTGGGGAGACCCAGTACTTC. The full variable domain, rest sourced from reference TRBV7-9 and TRBJ2-5, is DTGVSQNPRHKITKRGQNVTFRCDPISEHNRLYWYRQTLGQGPEFLTYFQNEAQLEKSRLLSDRFSAERPKGSFSTLEIQRTEQGDSAMYLCASSQGLTGETQYFGPGTRLLVL.

The chain joins TRBV5-1 to TRBJ1-5; D possibly corresponds to TRBD1 (6 bases). The CDR3 is 15 residues long. V was pared by 3 bases and J by 6 bases, with 16 bases between. The germline gives CDR1 SGHRS, CDR2 YFSETQ. In nucleotides, the CDR3 is TGCGCCAGCAGCTCCAACCCAGGGGAGGGTCAGCCCCAGCATTTT. It specifies CASSSNPGEGQPQHF.

For the CDR3, the DNA is TGTGCCAGCAGCCAACTTCTTAGCTCCTACAATGAGCAGTTCTTC. This translates into CASSQLLSSYNEQFF. The chain joins TRBV4-2 to TRBJ2-1; D is unclear. The V and J ends lost 2 bases and 0 bases respectively, with 8 bases between them. The CDR3 extends over 15 amino acids. Germline values: CDR1 LGHNA, CDR2 YNFKEQ.

This chain links TRBV7-9 with TRBJ2-7; 7 nucleotides agree with TRBD1. The CDR3 contains 15 residues. CDR1 is SEHNR, CDR2 FQNEAQ, per germline (reference sequence). V trimming: 8 bases; J trimming: 2 bases; junction bases outside the gene matches: 12. CDR3 amino acids: CASRTQGTATYEQYF. The CDR3 bases are TGTGCCAGCCGGACCCAAGGGACAGCCACCTACGAGCAGTACTTC.

The chain recombines TRBV7-2 with TRBJ1-2, with no clear D. V lost 4 bases and J lost 8, with 14 bases in between. Germline assignment: CDR1 SGHTA and CDR2 FQGNSA. CDR3 size: 13 residues. Here the CDR3 reads CASSSGRKKGYTF. CDR3 DNA: TGTGCCAGCAGCTCAGGCAGGAAGAAAGGCTACACCTTC.

This chain connects TRBV6-5 to TRBJ1-2; D ambiguous. CDR1 and CDR2 from the germline V gene are MNHEY and SVGAGI. The V end was cut by 8 bases, the J end by 5 bases, with 15 bases between. The CDR3 runs to 13 residues. The CDR3 DNA is TGTGCCAGCTTGAGAGACTCCGGGTATGGCTACACCTTC. It is translated as CASLRDSGYGYTF.

The chain uses TRBV5-1 and TRBJ2-1; D unclear. CDR1 SGHRS and CDR2 YFSETQ come from the germline V gene. The CDR3 length is 11 residues. The ends were cut back, 4 bases at V and 10 bases at J, with 9 bases in the middle. This CDR3 reads CASSNPVEQFF. The CDR3 nucleotides are TGCGCCAGCAGCAACCCGGTCGAGCAGTTCTTC.

The chain employs TRBV28 and TRBJ1-3; D remains ambiguous. Trimming cost V 3 bases and J 0 bases, with 12 bases left between them. CDR1 and CDR2 (germline): MDHEN, SYDVKM. CDR3 length: 16 amino acids. DNA of the CDR3: TGTGCCAGCAGTTTTTTTGGTCTAAACTCTGGAAACACCATATATTTT. It encodes CASSFFGLNSGNTIYF.

The count of this clone is one. The rearrangement links TRBV5-4 to TRBJ1-1, with a tentative D call TRBD1 (5 bases). Germline lookup yields CDR1 SGHNT and CDR2 YYREEE (reference sequence). The CDR3 spans 14 residues. The CDR3 spells CAVGGRGRGTEAFF. Here the CDR3 DNA reads TGTGCAGTGGGTGGGAGGGGCCGGGGCACTGAAGCTTTCTTT.

The CDR3 here is CASSIARETYNEQFF. As DNA, the CDR3 is TGTGCCAGTAGTATAGCGAGGGAGACATACAATGAGCAGTTCTTC. The chain couples TRBV19 to TRBJ2-1; D might be TRBD2 (5 bases). There are 15 residues in the CDR3. Germline V lookup: CDR1 LNHDA, CDR2 SQIVND (reference sequence). V gave up 1 base and J gave up 4 bases, with 11 bases separating them.

The CDR3 coding sequence is TGTGCCTGGAGTATCACAGGGAGGGCTGAAGCTTTCTTT. It specifies CAWSITGRAEAFF. The chain employs TRBV30 and TRBJ1-1; D possibly corresponds to TRBD1 (6 bases). The CDR3 extends over 13 amino acids. Trimming removed 2 bases at V and 6 bases at J, with 13 bases between. Looked up from germline, CDR1 is GTSNPN and CDR2 is SVGIG (reference sequence).

The chain links TRBV29-1 to TRBJ1-2; D remains ambiguous. V lost 4 bases and J 0 bases, leaving 9 bases between the germline ends. This CDR3 has 13 amino acids. CDR1 is SQVTM and CDR2 is ANQGSEA in the germline V gene. CDR3 DNA sequence: TGCAGCGTTGCTCAGGATTCTAACTATGGCTACACCTTC. It encodes CSVAQDSNYGYTF. The full variable domain, in which reference TRBV29-1 and TRBJ1-2 provide the parts outside the CDR3, is SAVISQKPSRDICQRGTSLTIQCQVDSQVTMMFWYRQQPGQSLTLIATANQGSEATYESGFVIDKFPISRPNLTFSTLTVSNMSPEDSSIYLCSVAQDSNYGYTFGSGTRLTVV.

This chain joins TRBV19 and TRBJ2-2; 7 nucleotides match TRBD1. Germline CDR1 LNHDA, CDR2 SQIVND (reference sequence). J lost 5 bases, V lost 5 bases, and 11 bases had no gene match. The CDR3 is 16 residues long. The CDR3 DNA follows: TGTGCCAGTAGTTCCCTACCGGGACAGTTAACCGGGGAGCTGTTTTTT. The encoded protein is CASSSLPGQLTGELFF. Full variable domain (rest looked up from reference TRBV19 and TRBJ2-2): DGGITQSPKYLFRKEGQNVTLSCEQNLNHDAMYWYRQDPGQGLRLIYYSQIVNDFQKGDIAEGYSVSREKKESFPLTVTSAQKNPTAFYLCASSSLPGQLTGELFFGEGSRLTVL.

This chain joins TRBV28 and TRBJ1-2; D perhaps matches TRBD1 (6 bases). CDR1 and CDR2 from the germline V gene are MDHEN and SYDVKM. Trimming removed 3 bases at V and 1 base at J, with 15 bases between. CDR3 length: 16 residues. CDR3 loop: CASSFPTGPRNYGYTF. The DNA for the CDR3 is TGTGCCAGCAGTTTCCCCACAGGGCCCCGTAACTATGGCTACACCTTC.

This chain connects TRBV29-1 to TRBJ2-6, with D perhaps matching TRBD1 (6 bases). V lost 5 bases and J lost 4, with 18 bases in between. The CDR3 runs 16 residues. The germline gives CDR1 SQVTM, CDR2 ANQGSEA. CDR3 sequence (DNA): TGCAGCGTTACCCAAAACTCAGGGGCCGGGGCCAACGTCCTGACTTTC. This gives the protein CSVTQNSGAGANVLTF.

The chain has TRBV5-1 and TRBJ1-3, with no clear D. V was shortened by 1 base and J by 0 bases, with 8 bases between the two germline ends. Looked up from germline, CDR1 is SGHRS and CDR2 is YFSETQ. The CDR3 length is 15 residues. Here the CDR3 DNA reads TGCGCCAGCAGCTTGTCGGGAGACTCTGGAAACACCATATATTTT. It specifies CASSLSGDSGNTIYF.

This sequence joins TRBV7-3 and TRBJ2-5; 9 bases map to TRBD1. Germline CDR1 reads SGHTA; CDR2 reads FQGTGA. Trimming at V came to 6 bases and at J to 5 bases, leaving 7 bases not matched to a gene. The CDR3 is 14 residues long. The CDR3 spells CASSGTGQWETQYF. The CDR3 DNA reads TGTGCCAGCAGTGGGACAGGGCAGTGGGAGACCCAGTACTTC.

The V gene is TRBV7-2, the J gene TRBJ1-6; 12 nucleotides match TRBD1. V lost 5 bases, J lost 10 bases, and 6 bases stayed unmatched. Per germline, CDR1 SGHTA and CDR2 FQGNSA. The CDR3 is made up of 15 amino acids. For the CDR3, the DNA is TGTGCCAGCAGCCCCGGGACAGGGGGCAGGTCACCCCTCCACTTT. This translates into CASSPGTGGRSPLHF.

This clone was found a few times. The CDR3 here is CASSLKGNLANYGYTF. CDR3 DNA sequence: TGCGCCAGCAGCTTGAAGGGGAATTTAGCTAACTATGGCTACACCTTC. V is TRBV5-1 and J is TRBJ1-2; D possibly corresponds to TRBD1 (5 bases). Trimming took 1 base from V and 0 from J, leaving 13 bases between them. The CDR3 is 16 residues long. In germline, CDR1 is SGHRS, CDR2 YFSETQ.

This clone was counted a single time. V and J are TRBV19 and TRBJ1-2; D might be TRBD1 (6 bases). The V gene lost 6 bases and the J gene lost 0 bases, with 20 bases spanning the gap. The V gene's germline CDR1 is LNHDA and CDR2 SQIVND (reference sequence). This CDR3 is built from 17 residues. The CDR3 DNA follows: TGTGCCAGTAGATCCCCAGGGGCCCAGGGAGCTAACTATGGCTACACCTTC. It encodes CASRSPGAQGANYGYTF.

The chain couples TRBV24-1 to TRBJ1-5, with D uncertain. There are 13 residues in the CDR3. Germline values: CDR1 KGHDR, CDR2 SFDVKD. Trimming removed 4 bases from V and 4 bases from J, with 7 bases in between. DNA of the CDR3: TGTGCCACCAGTGAAAGAGCAAATCAGCCCCAGCATTTT. Encoded protein: CATSERANQPQHF.

The genes are TRBV21-1 and TRBJ1-2; the D segment call TRBD1 is taken from the table without a DNA check. TRBV21-1 is marked as a pseudogene. This CDR3 has 18 residues. The CDR3 DNA reads as TGTGCCAGCAGCAAAGCGAGAAAACCGCCTGCAGGGTCCCGTGGCTACACCTTC. This translates into CASSKARKPPAGSRGYTF.

DNA of the CDR3: TGCGCCAGCAGCTTGGGGGGGGGCCCCACTGAAGCTTTCTTT. This encodes CASSLGGGPTEAFF. This chain uses TRBV5-1 with TRBJ1-1; possible D gene TRBD1, 6 bases. V gave up 0 bases and J gave up 4 bases, with 10 bases separating them. The germline V gene encodes CDR1 SGHRS and CDR2 YFSETQ. This CDR3 contains 14 residues.

This chain connects TRBV12-3 or TRBV12-4 to TRBJ1-2, with 8 bases lining up with TRBD1. The CDR3 runs to 12 residues. The J segment lost 4 bases and the V segment lost 6 bases, leaving 1 base of the junction unmatched. In nucleotides, the CDR3 is TGTGCCAGCAGAACAGGGGGCTATGGCTACACCTTC. This codes for CASRTGGYGYTF.

This clone was seen only once. The chain has TRBV18 and TRBJ1-5; 8 nucleotides line up with TRBD1. CDR1 and CDR2 from the germline V gene are KGHSH and LQKENI. The CDR3 length is 15 residues. V dropped 2 bases and J dropped 6; count of bases not matched to a gene: 6. CDR3 protein: CASSPARGPGQPQHF. Written as DNA, the CDR3 is TGTGCCAGCTCACCAGCCAGGGGGCCAGGTCAGCCCCAGCATTTT.

This clone was counted a single time. This rearrangement joins TRBV11-2 to TRBJ1-6, with 9 bases identical to TRBD1. CDR3 length equals 16 residues. Germline loops: CDR1 SGHAT, CDR2 FQNNGV. The V segment lost 1 base and the J segment 6 bases; nucleotides outside the gene matches: 4. The CDR3: CASSLGGQGSNSPLHF. The CDR3 DNA reads as TGTGCCAGCAGCTTAGGGGGACAGGGAAGTAATTCACCCCTCCACTTT.

The chain has TRBV15 and TRBJ1-1; D gene unclear. In germline, CDR1 is LNHNV, CDR2 YYDKDF (reference sequence). V dropped 0 bases and J dropped 3 bases, with 11 bases sitting between them. This CDR3 is built from 15 residues. CDR3 nucleotides: TGTGCCACCAGCAGAGATTCGGACTTATACACTGAAGCTTTCTTT. It specifies CATSRDSDLYTEAFF.